The next 32 T cell receptor beta chains were all read from a single sample in a study of blood T cell repertoires in COVID-19. TCRdb's copy holds only in-frame clones and misses some; the assay was immunoSEQ multiplex PCR. This sample has 150,000 to 200,000 clones, with 85% to 90% found just once. The sample was PBMCs or T cells enriched from blood (not recorded which). The receptor source for this set is a woman aged 40 to 50 in a cohort exposed to, infected with or recovered from COVID-19 (not recorded which).

The V and J genes are TRBV25-1 and TRBJ1-1; TRBD1 aligns across 7 bases. The CDR3 length is 10 residues. The trim removed 6 bases at V and 8 bases at J, leaving 0 bases unmatched. Germline CDR1 reads MGHDK; CDR2 reads SYGVNS. The CDR3: CASRDREAFF. Written as DNA, the CDR3 is TGTGCCAGCAGGGACAGGGAAGCTTTCTTT.

This clone came up once. V and J are TRBV9 and TRBJ2-2; D may be TRBD2 (6 bases). CDR3 size: 15 residues. Germline-derived CDR1 and CDR2 are SGDLS and YYNGEE. The V gene lost 3 bases and the J gene lost 2 bases, with 11 bases spanning the gap. Here the CDR3 DNA reads TGTGCCAGCAGCGACCCGGGACTCAACACCGGGGAGCTGTTTTTT. Translated: CASSDPGLNTGELFF.

V and J are TRBV7-9 and TRBJ1-2; TRBD1 aligns across 7 bases. V gave up 5 bases and J gave up 4 bases; unmatched junction bases: 10. Germline CDR1 and CDR2: SEHNR and FQNEAQ (reference sequence). The CDR3 runs 15 residues. The CDR3 sequence: CASSNTDRVGYGYTF. As DNA, the CDR3 is TGTGCCAGCAGCAACACAGACAGGGTAGGCTATGGCTACACCTTC.

The chain uses TRBV11-2 and TRBJ1-2, with 10 bases aligning to TRBD1. Germline CDR1 is SGHAT and CDR2 is FQNNGV. The CDR3 is made up of 16 amino acids. The V gene end was trimmed by 4 bases and the J gene end by 4 bases; junction bases not matched to a gene: 9. CDR3 residues: CASSSPGTGAGYGYTF. The CDR3 DNA reads as TGTGCCAGCAGCTCTCCCGGGACAGGGGCTGGCTATGGCTACACCTTC.

The genes are TRBV5-6 and TRBJ1-1; 7 bases fit TRBD1. The CDR3 runs to 15 residues. Germline V CDR1 and CDR2: SGHDT, YYEEEE. V was clipped by 4 bases and J by 0 bases; unmatched bases: 6. The CDR3 loop reads CASSAGTAMNTEAFF. The CDR3 DNA sequence: TGTGCCAGCAGCGCCGGGACAGCGATGAACACTGAAGCTTTCTTT.

This clone was seen just once. The chain combines TRBV19 with TRBJ1-1; the D gene is possibly TRBD1 (6 bases). Germline values: CDR1 LNHDA, CDR2 SQIVND (reference sequence). Trimming pared 7 bases from V and 3 bases from J, leaving 21 bases between. The CDR3 is 16 amino acids. In DNA, the CDR3 is TGTGCCAGTATTGGGACATACAGGACAGAATACACTGAAGCTTTCTTT. Protein product: CASIGTYRTEYTEAFF.

V gene TRBV27 combines with J gene TRBJ2-7, with D perhaps TRBD1 (5 bases). Germline CDR1 MNHEY, CDR2 SMNVEV (reference sequence). V was pared by 5 bases and J by 6 bases, with 11 bases between. The CDR3 consists of 12 residues. The CDR3 DNA reads as TGTGCCAGCAGTGGGGCCATCGGCGAGCAGTACTTC. This codes for CASSGAIGEQYF.

The V gene is TRBV12-5, the J gene TRBJ1-5; a weak D match, TRBD1 (6 bases). The V gene's germline CDR1 is LGHNT and CDR2 FRNRAP. This CDR3 has 15 amino acids. V lost 6 bases to trimming and J lost 5 bases, with 17 bases between them. This chain's CDR3 is CASGRGAGGYQPQHF. The CDR3 region has the DNA TGTGCTAGTGGCCGGGGGGCGGGGGGTTATCAGCCCCAGCATTTT. The full variable domain, its missing parts supplied by reference TRBV12-5 and TRBJ1-5, is DARVTQTPRHKVTEMGQEVTMRCQPILGHNTVFWYRQTMMQGLELLAYFRNRAPLDDSGMPKDRFSAEMPDATLATLKIQPSEPRDSAVYFCASGRGAGGYQPQHFGDGTRLSIL.

The rearrangement uses TRBV9 and TRBJ2-2, with 13 nucleotides matching TRBD2. Germline loops: CDR1 SGDLS, CDR2 YYNGEE. This CDR3 has 16 amino acids. With 4 bases clipped from V and 5 bases from J, the junction kept 5 bases outside the gene matches. CDR3 residues: CASSPWTSGGTGELFF. The DNA for the CDR3 is TGTGCCAGCAGCCCCTGGACTAGCGGGGGTACCGGGGAGCTGTTTTTT.

V is TRBV27 and J is TRBJ2-3, with D unclear. CDR3 size: 13 residues. V was clipped by 4 bases and J by 2 bases, with 7 bases between them. Germline V gives CDR1 MNHEY, CDR2 SMNVEV (reference sequence). The CDR3 coding sequence is TGTGCCAGCAGTTATATCCTCACAGATACGCAGTATTTT. It specifies CASSYILTDTQYF.

V usage is TRBV6-5 and J usage is TRBJ1-5; TRBD1 matches 7 bases. Looked up from germline, CDR1 is MNHEY and CDR2 is SVGAGI. Trimming cost V 6 bases and J 7 bases; bases outside gene matches: 6. CDR3 size: 13 residues. The CDR3: CASRQGSGQPQHF. The CDR3 DNA reads TGTGCCAGCAGACAGGGGTCAGGACAGCCCCAGCATTTT.

The chain combines TRBV15 with TRBJ2-1; 8 bases fit TRBD1. Germline V lookup: CDR1 LNHNV, CDR2 YYDKDF (reference sequence). CDR3 size: 13 residues. Trimming at V came to 8 bases and at J to 7 bases, leaving 7 bases not matched to a gene. The CDR3 is CATGDRGGNEQFF. CDR3 nucleotide sequence: TGTGCCACCGGCGACAGGGGTGGAAATGAGCAGTTCTTC.

This rearrangement joins TRBV6-2 or TRBV6-3 to TRBJ1-5, with D uncertain. Between the trimmed V and J ends, which lost 0 bases and 4 bases, there was a span of 7 bases. Germline V gives CDR1 MNHEY, CDR2 SVGEGT. The CDR3 has 14 amino acids. CDR3 amino acids: CASSYSRGNQPQHF. CDR3 nucleotides: TGTGCCAGCAGTTACTCGAGAGGGAATCAGCCCCAGCATTTT.

This chain connects TRBV27 to TRBJ2-2, with D possibly being TRBD2 (5 bases). Germline assignment: CDR1 MNHEY and CDR2 SMNVEV (reference sequence). CDR3 size: 15 residues. V shed 5 bases and J shed 3 bases, with 13 bases lying between them. This CDR3 reads CASSLGPGYTGELFF. The CDR3 coding sequence is TGTGCCAGCAGTCTAGGACCGGGATACACCGGGGAGCTGTTTTTT.

The CDR3 region is CASSIPQGLNTEAFF. CDR3 DNA sequence: TGTGCCAGCAGCATACCCCAGGGGCTTAACACTGAAGCTTTCTTT. The chain recombines TRBV7-8 with TRBJ1-1; weak D call: TRBD1 (6 bases). Germline-derived CDR1 and CDR2 are SGHVS and FQNEAQ. The CDR3 has 15 residues. Trimming pared 5 bases from V and 2 bases from J, leaving 15 bases between.

This chain uses TRBV13 with TRBJ2-7; 8 bases align to TRBD2. The CDR3 is 15 amino acids. The germline V gene encodes CDR1 PRHDT and CDR2 FYEKMQ (reference sequence). The junction had 11 bases not matched to a gene; V was cut back by 3 bases and J by 7 bases. CDR3 nucleotides: TGTGCCAGCAGCTTCAGGATAAGCGGGAGTGTGGAGCAGTACTTC. Translating it yields CASSFRISGSVEQYF.

This clone was seen a few times. The gene calls are TRBV2 and TRBJ1-5, with TRBD1 identical over 7 bases. In germline, CDR1 is SNHLY, CDR2 FYNNEI. The CDR3 runs 13 residues. Germline trimming cut 8 bases from V and 1 base from J; bases unmatched to any gene: 2. The CDR3 bases are TGTGCCAGCCGGGGACAGAGCAATCAGCCCCAGCATTTT. Encoded protein: CASRGQSNQPQHF.

The chain carries TRBV7-8 and TRBJ2-1, with D possibly TRBD1 on 5 matching bases. The CDR3 spans 15 residues. With 7 bases removed from V and 7 bases from J, the gap between germline ends came to 20 bases. Germline CDR1 SGHVS, CDR2 FQNEAQ. CDR3 region: CASINNLRGRNEQFF. In nucleotides, the CDR3 is TGTGCCAGCATAAATAACCTTAGGGGTAGGAATGAGCAGTTCTTC.

The V and J genes are TRBV7-8 and TRBJ2-7; 7 positions match TRBD1. After removal of 2 bases from V and 1 base from J, the junction contained 11 bases not matched to a gene. The CDR3 loop spans 17 amino acids. From germline, CDR1 is SGHVS and CDR2 FQNEAQ. The CDR3 bases are TGTGCCAGCAGCTTAAACCGGGACAGAATTATTTCCTACGAGCAGTACTTC. Protein: CASSLNRDRIISYEQYF.

This clone has just one count. CDR3 nucleotides: TGTGCCAGCAGCTTAATGGGGGCCGGGACCGGTGGTTCACCCCTCCACTTT. Amino acid sequence: CASSLMGAGTGGSPLHF. The rearrangement links TRBV11-3 to TRBJ1-6, with a tentative D call TRBD1 (6 bases). Per germline, CDR1 SGHNT and CDR2 YENEEA. The V gene lost 2 bases and the J gene lost 9 bases, with 20 bases spanning the gap. The length of the CDR3 is 17 residues.

The chain links TRBV28 to TRBJ2-1, with a weak D call TRBD2 (6 bases). V lost 4 bases and J 3 bases, leaving 10 bases between the germline ends. Germline V lookup: CDR1 MDHEN, CDR2 SYDVKM. This CDR3 comprises 14 residues. Here the CDR3 reads CASSSGLDYNEQFF. The CDR3 coding sequence is TGTGCCAGCAGTTCGGGACTGGACTACAATGAGCAGTTCTTC.

The chain links TRBV9 to TRBJ2-7; D may be TRBD2 (7 bases). V was shortened by 3 bases and J by 4 bases, with 17 bases between the two germline ends. This CDR3 region has 15 residues. Per the germline V gene, CDR1 is SGDLS and CDR2 is YYNGEE. CDR3 in DNA: TGTGCCAGCAGCGCCGACGGGGGGCTTTTTTACGAGCAGTACTTC. Encoded protein: CASSADGGLFYEQYF.

The rearrangement joins TRBV19 to TRBJ2-7, with a weak D call TRBD2 (6 bases). CDR3 length: 16 residues. Germline V gene sequence: CDR1 LNHDA, CDR2 SQIVND (reference sequence). Trimming left V 6 bases short and J 6 bases short, with 24 bases between. CDR3 coding DNA: TGTGCCAGTAGCGATGCACAGACTAGAAGATCATCCGAGCAGTACTTC. Its protein product is CASSDAQTRRSSEQYF.

This clone was found once. Written as DNA, the CDR3 is TGTGCCACCAGTTCTCGTAGCTCCTACGAGCAGTACTTC. Translating it yields CATSSRSSYEQYF. The chain employs TRBV24-1 and TRBJ2-7; no clear D. V shed 6 bases and J shed 0 bases, with 8 bases lying between them. CDR1 and CDR2 from the germline V gene are KGHDR and SFDVKD. The CDR3 sequence is 13 residues long.

The V gene is TRBV19, the J gene TRBJ2-1; TRBD2 agrees at 9 bases. The CDR3 sequence is 14 residues long. Germline assignment: CDR1 LNHDA and CDR2 SQIVND (reference sequence). V trimming: 5 bases; J trimming: 8 bases; junction bases outside the gene matches: 7. CDR3 in amino acids: CASSYSGGRDEQFF. DNA of the CDR3: TGTGCCAGTAGTTATAGCGGGGGCCGGGATGAGCAGTTCTTC.

The chain uses TRBV14 and TRBJ1-6; D is ambiguous. The germline CDR1 and CDR2 sequences are SGHDN and FVKESK. Deletions cut 0 bases from V and 9 bases from J, with 12 bases between. The CDR3 runs to 15 residues. CDR3 DNA sequence: TGTGCCAGCAGCCAAGATAGGAGCGGTGGTTCACCCCTCCACTTT. This sequence encodes CASSQDRSGGSPLHF.

V gene TRBV27 combines with J gene TRBJ1-2; weak D call: TRBD1 (6 bases). Germline CDR1 is MNHEY and CDR2 is SMNVEV (reference sequence). The CDR3 loop spans 14 amino acids. The V gene lost 3 bases and the J gene lost 5 bases, with 13 bases spanning the gap. The CDR3 loop reads CASSFAGRGYGYTF. The CDR3, as DNA: TGTGCCAGCAGTTTCGCGGGCAGGGGATATGGCTACACCTTC.

The rearrangement links TRBV6-1 to TRBJ2-5; 8 bases agree with TRBD1. CDR1 and CDR2 from the germline V gene are MNHNS and SASEGT. The J segment lost 5 bases and the V segment lost 0 bases, leaving 5 bases of the junction unmatched. The CDR3 extends over 15 amino acids. The CDR3 region is CASSEAETGVETQYF. CDR3 nucleotide sequence: TGTGCCAGCAGTGAAGCGGAGACAGGGGTTGAGACCCAGTACTTC.

V and J are TRBV7-6 and TRBJ1-6; 10 bases agree with TRBD1. V shed 5 bases, J shed 8 bases, and the junction held 9 bases outside the gene matches. CDR1 SGHVS and CDR2 FNYEAQ come from the germline V gene. The CDR3 sequence is 16 residues long. The CDR3 DNA reads TGTGCCAGCAGCCGTGACAGGGGGCAATTTCATTCACCCCTCCACTTT. Translating it yields CASSRDRGQFHSPLHF. Combining the CDR3 with reference TRBV7-6 and TRBJ1-6 gives the whole variable domain GAGVSQSPRYKVTKRGQDVALRCDPISGHVSLYWYRQALGQGPEFLTYFNYEAQQDKSGLPNDRFSAERPEGSISTLTIQRTEQRDSAMYRCASSRDRGQFHSPLHFGNGTRLTVT.

The gene calls are TRBV24-1 and TRBJ2-1, with D tentatively TRBD2 (5 bases). Looked up from germline, CDR1 is KGHDR and CDR2 is SFDVKD. The CDR3 consists of 16 residues. V lost 4 bases and J lost 2, with 14 bases in between. The CDR3 reads CATSDPTGKAYNEQFF. Here the CDR3 DNA reads TGTGCCACCAGTGACCCTACCGGGAAAGCCTACAATGAGCAGTTCTTC.

The chain joins TRBV14 to TRBJ2-1; the D gene is possibly TRBD1 (5 bases). The CDR3 length is 14 residues. From germline, CDR1 is SGHDN and CDR2 FVKESK. V lost 4 bases and J lost 8, with 15 bases in between. The CDR3 region is CASSPLGRVYEQFF. CDR3 nucleotide sequence: TGTGCCAGCAGCCCACTTGGCAGGGTCTATGAGCAGTTCTTC.

The V gene is TRBV5-1, the J gene TRBJ2-4, with TRBD2 matching 13 bases. J lost 0 bases, V lost 1 base, and 4 bases had no gene match. CDR1 and CDR2 (germline): SGHRS, YFSETQ. The CDR3 is 18 residues long. As DNA, the CDR3 is TGCGCCAGCAGCTTGTCCAGACTAGCGGGGGGAGCCAAAAACATTCAGTACTTC. It is translated as CASSLSRLAGGAKNIQYF.